The 25 T cell receptor beta chains presented below share a single source sample, sequenced in a study of identical twins. One entry per CDR3 protein, called by TCRdb with MiXCR from the 5' RACE reads. The sample has some 560,000 distinct CDR3 sequences, approximately 9.6% seen once. The data were also submitted as part of a second study, on yellow fever vaccine responses in identical twins.

The sequenced sample consisted of PBMCs. These TCRs come from a woman younger than 35 in good health.

The chain combines TRBV6-1 with TRBJ1-1; 8 bases fit TRBD1. Germline V gives CDR1 MNHNS, CDR2 SASEGT. Trimming took 6 bases from V and 5 from J; bases not matched to a gene: 20. The length of the CDR3 is 18 residues. CDR3 nucleotide sequence: TGTGCCAGCAGAAATTCCCAAGGGACAGGCGGAGGGGGAACTGAAGCTTTCTTT. Residues: CASRNSQGTGGGGTEAFF.

This clonotype has ten or more counts. The chain links TRBV14 to TRBJ2-2, with a tentative D call TRBD2 (6 bases). Looked up from germline, CDR1 is SGHDN and CDR2 is FVKESK. CDR3 length equals 14 residues. The V gene lost 4 bases and the J gene lost 5 bases, with 11 bases spanning the gap. The CDR3 bases are TGTGCCAGCAGCCGAGGGACTCCGACCGGGGAGCTGTTTTTT. Its translation is CASSRGTPTGELFF.

The gene calls are TRBV5-4 and TRBJ2-1; D gene uncertain. This CDR3 spans 14 amino acids. In germline, CDR1 is SGHNT, CDR2 YYREEE (reference sequence). Trimming left V 2 bases short and J 4 bases short, with 10 bases between. The chain's CDR3 is CASSFAVSYNEQFF. The CDR3 nucleotides read TGTGCCAGCAGCTTTGCAGTCTCTTACAATGAGCAGTTCTTC.

This clonotype was seen more than once but under ten times. The chain combines TRBV5-1 with TRBJ1-2; TRBD1 might be the D (5 bases). Germline CDR1 SGHRS, CDR2 YFSETQ. The CDR3 has 13 residues. V shed 3 bases and J shed 6 bases, with 12 bases lying between them. As DNA, the CDR3 is TGCGCCAGCAGCTCGACCGGGACTAATGGCTACACCTTC. Translation: CASSSTGTNGYTF.

This clonotype was seen more than once but under ten times. The chain joins TRBV21-1 to TRBJ2-3; the table's D gene call, TRBD1, was not cross checked with the DNA. TRBV21-1 is recorded as a pseudogene. The CDR3 length is 12 residues. CDR3 sequence reads: CASRDRNDTQYF. As DNA, the CDR3 is TGTGCCAGCAGGGACAGAAATGATACGCAGTATTTT.

This clonotype was seen a handful of times. The CDR3: CATGRGPGEKLFF. In DNA, the CDR3 is TGTGCCACCGGACGCGGGCCGGGTGAAAAACTGTTTTTT. The V and J genes are TRBV25-1 and TRBJ1-4; D is unclear. The V and J ends lost 10 bases and 7 bases respectively, with 16 bases between them. This CDR3 has 13 residues. Looked up from germline, CDR1 is MGHDK and CDR2 is SYGVNS.

This clonotype has at least ten counts. V gene TRBV29-1 combines with J gene TRBJ2-3; 12 bases fit TRBD2. V trimming: 7 bases; J trimming: 4 bases; junction bases outside the gene matches: 15. Germline values: CDR1 SQVTM, CDR2 ANQGSEA. This CDR3 region has 17 residues. This chain's CDR3 is CSAVSASGRAVSDTQYF. CDR3 nucleotide sequence: TGCAGCGCCGTATCGGCTAGCGGGAGGGCGGTTTCAGATACGCAGTATTTT.

In its sample, this clonotype was seen a few times. The chain employs TRBV2 and TRBJ2-1, with 7 nucleotides matching TRBD2. CDR1 SNHLY and CDR2 FYNNEI come from the germline V gene. The CDR3 has 15 amino acids. V lost 4 bases to trimming and J lost 1 base; unmatched junction nucleotides: 4. This CDR3 is CASSAQLASYNEQFF. The CDR3 nucleotides are TGTGCCAGCAGTGCTCAACTAGCGTCCTACAATGAGCAGTTCTTC. Variable domain in full (rest from reference TRBV2 and TRBJ2-1): EPEVTQTPSHQVTQMGQEVILRCVPISNHLYFYWYRQILGQKVEFLVSFYNNEISEKSEIFDDQFSVERPDGSNFTLKIRSTKLEDSAMYFCASSAQLASYNEQFFGPGTRLTVL.

The chain is built from TRBV5-1 and TRBJ2-7; D is tentatively TRBD1 or TRBD2 (5 bases each). CDR3 length: 15 amino acids. Trimming stripped 3 bases from V and 5 bases from J, with 18 bases between. Looked up from germline, CDR1 is SGHRS and CDR2 is YFSETQ. CDR3 loop: CASSSGRQGGHEQYF. The CDR3 DNA reads as TGCGCCAGCAGCTCGGGACGGCAGGGCGGCCACGAGCAGTACTTC.

This clonotype occurred a few times. The chain is built from TRBV12-3 or TRBV12-4 and TRBJ2-7, with D tentatively TRBD1 (6 bases). With 6 bases removed from V and 0 bases from J, the gap between germline ends came to 12 bases. This CDR3 is built from 14 residues. The CDR3 nucleotides read TGTGCCAGCAGCTATACAGGGAGCTCCTACGAGCAGTACTTC. Its protein product is CASSYTGSSYEQYF.

CDR3 bases: TGTGCCAGCAGCGTAGACGGGGGGACTGGAAACACCATATATTTT. Its protein is CASSVDGGTGNTIYF. The genes are TRBV9 and TRBJ1-3; tentative D call: TRBD1 (5 bases). The CDR3 totals 15 residues. Deletions cut 0 bases from V and 2 bases from J, with 9 bases between. CDR1 and CDR2 from the germline V gene are SGDLS and YYNGEE.

This clonotype was observed many times. The V and J genes are TRBV19 and TRBJ2-1; TRBD2 matches at 12 bases. The germline gives CDR1 LNHDA, CDR2 SQIVND (reference sequence). The CDR3 consists of 15 residues. V lost 5 bases to trimming and J lost 7 bases; unmatched junction nucleotides: 6. For the CDR3, the DNA is TGTGCCAGTAGTCTTACTAGCGGGAGGTCTAATGAGCAGTTCTTC. Its translation: CASSLTSGRSNEQFF.

This sequence joins TRBV7-9 and TRBJ2-5; D not certain. The CDR3 is 17 residues long. Trimming stripped 1 base from V and 0 bases from J, with 15 bases between. Germline CDR1 is SEHNR and CDR2 is FQNEAQ (reference sequence). CDR3 residues: CASSLGTDLWYQETQYF. DNA for the CDR3: TGTGCCAGCAGCTTAGGTACAGATCTTTGGTACCAAGAGACCCAGTACTTC.

This clonotype was recorded a few times. V is TRBV20-1 and J is TRBJ2-7, with D perhaps being TRBD1 or TRBD2 (6 bases each). The V end was cut by 2 bases, the J end by 7 bases, with 18 bases between. The CDR3 has 14 amino acids. CDR1 and CDR2 from the germline V gene are DFQATT and SNEGSKA (reference sequence). The CDR3 DNA reads as TGCAGTGCTAGAATCGGAGGGGGAAATCCTGAGCAGTACTTC. It yields the protein CSARIGGGNPEQYF.

At least ten counts were recorded for this clonotype. V usage is TRBV12-3 or TRBV12-4 and J usage is TRBJ2-1; 8 nucleotides agree with TRBD1. V was clipped by 6 bases and J by 4 bases; unmatched bases: 8. This CDR3 contains 15 residues. This CDR3 reads CASSPGTGVYNEQFF. CDR3 sequence (DNA): TGTGCCAGCAGCCCCGGGACAGGAGTATACAATGAGCAGTTCTTC.

This clonotype was recorded a few times. The chain recombines TRBV11-2 with TRBJ2-5; TRBD2 matches 13 bases. Germline V lookup: CDR1 SGHAT, CDR2 FQNNGV. The CDR3 runs 17 residues. Trimming at V came to 3 bases and at J to 4 bases, leaving 8 bases not matched to a gene. This CDR3 is CASSFDPTSGRRETQYF. In DNA, the CDR3 is TGTGCCAGCAGCTTTGATCCGACTAGCGGGAGGAGAGAGACCCAGTACTTC. Together with reference TRBV11-2 and TRBJ2-5, the CDR3 gives the full variable domain: EAGVAQSPRYKIIEKRQSVAFWCNPISGHATLYWYQQILGQGPKLLIQFQNNGVVDDSQLPKDRFSAERLKGVDSTLKIQPAKLEDSAVYLCASSFDPTSGRRETQYFGPGTRLLVL.

This clonotype was picked up a small number of times. In DNA, the CDR3 is TGCAGTGCTAGTCCCCTGACTTTACAAGTGGAGACCCAGTACTTC. Translation gives CSASPLTLQVETQYF. The chain uses TRBV20-1 and TRBJ2-5; no clear D. The V end was cut by 3 bases, the J end by 5 bases, with 19 bases between. Per germline, CDR1 DFQATT and CDR2 SNEGSKA (reference sequence). The CDR3 sequence is 15 residues long.

Only a few counts were recorded for this clonotype. The CDR3 protein is CASSSKREDTEAFF. In DNA, the CDR3 is TGTGCCAGCAGCTCGAAGAGGGAGGACACTGAAGCTTTCTTT. This rearrangement joins TRBV9 to TRBJ1-1; no clear D. Germline V gene sequence: CDR1 SGDLS, CDR2 YYNGEE. This CDR3 comprises 14 residues. Trimming pared 4 bases from V and 3 bases from J, leaving 13 bases between.

This chain uses TRBV28 with TRBJ2-7; D perhaps matches TRBD2 (5 bases). CDR3 size: 13 residues. Trimming removed 6 bases from V and 4 bases from J, with 13 bases in between. The germline CDR1 and CDR2 sequences are MDHEN and SYDVKM. The CDR3: CASRSGMKYEQYF. Here the CDR3 DNA reads TGTGCCAGCAGGTCCGGGATGAAGTACGAGCAGTACTTC. Full variable domain (remainder filled in from reference TRBV28 and TRBJ2-7): DVKVTQSSRYLVKRTGEKVFLECVQDMDHENMFWYRQDPGLGLRLIYFSYDVKMKEKGDIPEGYSVSREKKERFSLILESASTNQTSMYLCASRSGMKYEQYFGPGTRLTVT.

In this sample, this clonotype turned up many times. This chain links TRBV24-1 with TRBJ2-7, with D perhaps matching TRBD1 (5 bases). Trimming shortened V by 10 bases and J by 2 bases, and 8 bases separated the two germline ends. The CDR3 extends over 11 amino acids. Per germline, CDR1 KGHDR and CDR2 SFDVKD. CDR3 bases: TGTGCCACTTCGGACACCTACGAGCAGTACTTC. Protein sequence: CATSDTYEQYF.

The V and J genes are TRBV29-1 and TRBJ1-1; D not certain. V was cut by 4 bases and J by 1 base, with 7 bases left in between. This CDR3 is 12 amino acids long. Germline V gene lookup returns CDR1 SQVTM and CDR2 ANQGSEA. The CDR3 here is CSVATPNTEAFF. CDR3 DNA: TGCAGCGTTGCTACTCCGAACACTGAAGCTTTCTTT.

J is TRBJ2-1 and V is TRBV27, with TRBD2 matching 8 bases. J gave up 0 bases and V 4 bases, and 8 bases lay outside the gene matches. This CDR3 is 17 amino acids long. Germline-derived CDR1 and CDR2 are MNHEY and SMNVEV (reference sequence). DNA of the CDR3: TGTGCCAGCAGTTCGATGCCACTAGCGGACTCCTACAATGAGCAGTTCTTC. Amino acids: CASSSMPLADSYNEQFF.

This clonotype was counted once. The genes are TRBV6-2 or TRBV6-3 and TRBJ2-3; TRBD2 aligns across 8 bases. The CDR3 is 15 residues long. Unmatched junction bases numbered 8, after V lost 3 bases and J lost 6 bases. The germline gives CDR1 MNHEY, CDR2 SVGEGT. The CDR3 DNA reads TGTGCCAGCAGTTATCGCGGGGGGAACTCGGATACGCAGTATTTT. Translation gives CASSYRGGNSDTQYF.

The CDR3 nucleotides are TGTGCCGGAGGCGGGGTTGCGGGAGAGCTCCAAGAGACCCAGTACTTC. Amino acids: CAGGGVAGELQETQYF. The V gene is TRBV7-6, the J gene TRBJ2-5; TRBD2 matches 7 bases. Trimming removed 11 bases from V and 1 base from J; junction bases left unmatched: 16. The CDR3 covers 16 residues. Germline values: CDR1 SGHVS, CDR2 FNYEAQ.

The chain links TRBV12-3 or TRBV12-4 to TRBJ2-5; unclear D gene. Trimming shortened V by 6 bases and J by 2 bases, and 10 bases separated the two germline ends. CDR3 size: 13 residues. The DNA of the CDR3 is TGTGCCAGCAGCCGACATACGCAAGAGACCCAGTACTTC. It is translated as CASSRHTQETQYF.